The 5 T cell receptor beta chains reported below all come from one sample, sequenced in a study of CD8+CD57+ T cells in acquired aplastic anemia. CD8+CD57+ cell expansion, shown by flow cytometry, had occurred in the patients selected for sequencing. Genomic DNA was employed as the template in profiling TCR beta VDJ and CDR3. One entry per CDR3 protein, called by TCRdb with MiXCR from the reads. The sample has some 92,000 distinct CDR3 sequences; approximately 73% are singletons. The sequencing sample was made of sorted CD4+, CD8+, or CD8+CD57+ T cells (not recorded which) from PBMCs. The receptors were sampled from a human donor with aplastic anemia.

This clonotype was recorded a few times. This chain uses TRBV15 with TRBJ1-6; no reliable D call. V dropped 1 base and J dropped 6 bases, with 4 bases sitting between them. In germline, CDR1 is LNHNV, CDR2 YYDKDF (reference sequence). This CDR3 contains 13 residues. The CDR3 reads CATSRVGNSPLHF. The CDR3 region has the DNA TGTGCCACCAGCAGAGTTGGTAATTCACCCCTCCACTTT.

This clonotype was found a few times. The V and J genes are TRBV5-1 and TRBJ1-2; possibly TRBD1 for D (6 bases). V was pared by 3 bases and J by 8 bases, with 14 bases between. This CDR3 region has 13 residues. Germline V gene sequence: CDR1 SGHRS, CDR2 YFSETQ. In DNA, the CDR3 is TGCGCCAGCAGCTCCGGACAGTTAGGCGGCTACACCTTC. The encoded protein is CASSSGQLGGYTF. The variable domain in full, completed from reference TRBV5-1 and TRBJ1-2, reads KAGVTQTPRYLIKTRGQQVTLSCSPISGHRSVSWYQQTPGQGLQFLFEYFSETQRNKGNFPGRFSGRQFSNSRSEMNVSTLELGDSALYLCASSSGQLGGYTFGSGTRLTVV.

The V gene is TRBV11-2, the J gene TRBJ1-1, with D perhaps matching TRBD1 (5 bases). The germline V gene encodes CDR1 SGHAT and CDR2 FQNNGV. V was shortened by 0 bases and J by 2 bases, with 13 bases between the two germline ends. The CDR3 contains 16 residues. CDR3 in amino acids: CASSLDSGTSNTEAFF. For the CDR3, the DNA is TGTGCCAGCAGCTTAGACTCAGGGACGTCAAACACTGAAGCTTTCTTT.

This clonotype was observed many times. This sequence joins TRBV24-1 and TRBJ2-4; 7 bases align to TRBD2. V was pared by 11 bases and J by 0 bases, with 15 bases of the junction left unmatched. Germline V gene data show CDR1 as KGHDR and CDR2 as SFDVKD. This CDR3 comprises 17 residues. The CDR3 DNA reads TGTGCCAACTGTTGGGGGGGGGGTAATTTAGCCAAAAACATTCAGTACTTC. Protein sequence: CANCWGGGNLAKNIQYF.

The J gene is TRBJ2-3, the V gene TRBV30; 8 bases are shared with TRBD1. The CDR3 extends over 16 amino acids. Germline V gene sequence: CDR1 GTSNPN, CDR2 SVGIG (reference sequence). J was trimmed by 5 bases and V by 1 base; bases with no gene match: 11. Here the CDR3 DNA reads TGTGCCTGGAGTGGGACAGGGCCCACCGGCGGAGATACGCAGTATTTT. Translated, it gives CAWSGTGPTGGDTQYF.